In this sample, the clone carrying this T cell receptor (beta chain) turned up a few times. Its antigen remains unknown. The CDR3 is 15 residues long. Germline CDR1 reads SGDLS; CDR2 reads YYNGEE. V was shortened by 3 bases and J by 8 bases, with 20 bases between the two germline ends. This sample is part of a study of shared clonotypes between healthy human individuals. Each PCR replicate from the sorted subsets contained about 200 ng DNA, which is tens of thousands of T cell genomes. TCRdb's table, derived via immunoSEQ multiplex PCR, lists solely in-frame clones and lacks some. The repertoire includes 850,000 to 1,200,000 clones, about 75% of them detected once, and approximately 1.5% sits in the top ten. General study results and limits: In general, naive subsets displayed greater estimated richness than memory subsets did.

Only Caucasian adults living in Nashville, Tennessee made up the donor group. This sequence joins TRBV9 and TRBJ1-2; TRBD1 is a possible D gene (5 bases). The source is a man between 18 and 35 years old in good health. Material: memory CD4+ T cells sorted from blood. Subset of the sample: CD45RA-negative fraction. The CDR3 DNA reads as TGTGCCAGCAGCGATCCCGGGACGGCGACGCAAGGCTACACCTTC. Its translation is CASSDPGTATQGYTF. Drawing the rest from reference TRBV9 and TRBJ1-2, the complete variable domain is DSGVTQTPKHLITATGQRVTLRCSPRSGDLSVYWYQQSLDQGLQFLIQYYNGEERAKGNILERFSAQQFPDLHSELNLSSLELGDSALYFCASSDPGTATQGYTFGSGTRLTVV.